Presented here are 25 T cell receptor beta chains from one specimen sequenced in a study of T cell responses to AZD1222 COVID-19 vaccine. Only in-frame clones appear in the TCRdb table, and some are missing; sequencing was by immunoSEQ multiplex PCR. The profile shows 150,000 or so clones, roughly 90% of them singletons. Sample: peripheral blood, taken on day 0 of AZD1222 vaccination. Source of these receptors: an adult in good health.

This clone was picked up a small number of times. The chain uses TRBV7-9 and TRBJ1-2; D remains unclear. The CDR3 is 12 residues long. CDR1 is SEHNR and CDR2 is FQNEAQ in the germline V gene (reference sequence). Trimming cost V 4 bases and J 5 bases, with 8 bases left between them. In nucleotides, the CDR3 is TGTGCCAGCAGCTCACAAGTGTATGGCTACACCTTC. Its protein product is CASSSQVYGYTF.

The chain recombines TRBV6-1 with TRBJ1-5; 7 bases are shared with TRBD1. Germline assignment: CDR1 MNHNS and CDR2 SASEGT. CDR3 length: 17 amino acids. The V gene end was trimmed by 2 bases and the J gene end by 1 base; junction bases not matched to a gene: 8. Here the CDR3 DNA reads TGTGCCAGCAGTGAAACCTCCGGGACAGTAAGCAATCAGCCCCAGCATTTT. Encoded protein: CASSETSGTVSNQPQHF.

This clone occurred a few times. J is TRBJ1-1 and V is TRBV6-2 or TRBV6-3, with 11 nucleotides matching TRBD1. The CDR3 runs 14 residues. The V gene's germline CDR1 is MNHEY and CDR2 SVGEGT. The junction had 2 bases not matched to a gene; V was cut back by 4 bases and J by 4 bases. The DNA of the CDR3 is TGTGCCAGCAGTTTGGACAGGGGGCCCACTGAAGCTTTCTTT. It yields the protein CASSLDRGPTEAFF.

This clone has only one observation. This chain uses TRBV11-3 with TRBJ2-1; 8 nucleotides line up with TRBD2. The CDR3 is made up of 15 amino acids. Germline values: CDR1 SGHNT, CDR2 YENEEA. V trimming: 1 base; J trimming: 7 bases; junction bases outside the gene matches: 6. CDR3 sequence (DNA): TGTGCCAGCAGCTTAGCGGGGGGGCCGGGGAATGAGCAGTTCTTC. Encoded protein: CASSLAGGPGNEQFF.

The rearrangement joins TRBV9 to TRBJ1-5, with D perhaps TRBD1 (6 bases). From germline, CDR1 is SGDLS and CDR2 YYNGEE. This CDR3 has 15 residues. Trimming removed 0 bases from V and 7 bases from J, with 14 bases in between. CDR3 sequence: CASSVGEGGGQPQHF. The CDR3 region has the DNA TGTGCCAGCAGCGTAGGTGAAGGGGGAGGGCAGCCCCAGCATTTT.

The genes are TRBV7-2 and TRBJ1-2; 9 nucleotides match TRBD1. The CDR3 has 14 residues. V gave up 5 bases and J gave up 3 bases; unmatched junction bases: 4. CDR1 and CDR2 (germline): SGHTA, FQGNSA. CDR3 sequence reads: CASSARTGDYGYTF. The CDR3 bases are TGTGCCAGCAGCGCAAGGACAGGGGACTATGGCTACACCTTC.

The chain links TRBV5-1 to TRBJ2-2; D is uncertain. The CDR3 has 14 amino acids. The V gene's germline CDR1 is SGHRS and CDR2 YFSETQ. The V end lost 0 bases, the J end lost 5 bases, and 8 bases lay between the germline ends. CDR3 sequence: CASSLALRTGELFF. The DNA of the CDR3 is TGCGCCAGCAGCTTGGCCCTGAGAACCGGGGAGCTGTTTTTT. Looking up the rest from reference TRBV5-1 and TRBJ2-2 gives the full variable domain: KAGVTQTPRYLIKTRGQQVTLSCSPISGHRSVSWYQQTPGQGLQFLFEYFSETQRNKGNFPGRFSGRQFSNSRSEMNVSTLELGDSALYLCASSLALRTGELFFGEGSRLTVL.

This chain connects TRBV7-2 to TRBJ2-5, with D possibly matching TRBD2 (5 bases). CDR1 is SGHTA and CDR2 is FQGNSA in the germline V gene. The CDR3 covers 16 residues. Trimming stripped 2 bases from V and 2 bases from J, with 15 bases between. This CDR3 is CASSLTILGPQETQYF. CDR3 DNA: TGTGCCAGCAGCTTAACAATACTAGGCCCACAAGAGACCCAGTACTTC.

The chain carries TRBV3-1 (or the pseudogene TRBV3-2) and TRBJ2-1; TRBD2 matches at 11 bases. Germline assignment: CDR1 LGHDT and CDR2 YNNKEL (reference sequence). Losses at the gene ends were 0 bases for V and 5 bases for J; bases not matched to a gene: 12. The length of the CDR3 is 19 residues. DNA of the CDR3: TGTGCCAGCAGCCAAGAAATGGCCTCGGGACTAGCGGATGACAATGAGCAGTTCTTC. It codes for CASSQEMASGLADDNEQFF.

This chain joins TRBV5-6 and TRBJ1-1; D call uncertain. The CDR3 has 13 amino acids. CDR1 and CDR2 (germline): SGHDT, YYEEEE. V lost 2 bases, J lost 1 base, and 6 bases lay in between. DNA of the CDR3: TGTGCCAGCAGCTTAGGACCGAACACTGAAGCTTTCTTT. Protein product: CASSLGPNTEAFF.

This chain connects TRBV27 to TRBJ2-2; no firm D call. V gave up 10 bases and J gave up 6 bases, with 9 bases separating them. The CDR3 is 11 residues long. CDR1 is MNHEY and CDR2 is SMNVEV in the germline V gene (reference sequence). The CDR3 reads CATLFAGELFF. Written as DNA, the CDR3 is TGTGCCACTCTTTTCGCCGGGGAGCTGTTTTTT.

The DNA of the CDR3 is TGTGCCAGCAGTGCGTCCCTCGGGGTATCTTACTATGGCTACACCTTC. It codes for CASSASLGVSYYGYTF. The J gene is TRBJ1-2, the V gene TRBV27; D is unresolved. The V end was cut by 5 bases, the J end by 3 bases, with 19 bases between. CDR1 is MNHEY and CDR2 is SMNVEV in the germline V gene (reference sequence). CDR3 length: 16 residues.

The chain has TRBV4-3 and TRBJ1-5; perhaps TRBD1 as D (5 bases). The length of the CDR3 is 15 residues. Germline-derived CDR1 and CDR2 are LGHNA and YSLEER. The V end was cut by 6 bases, the J end by 9 bases, with 21 bases between. The CDR3 spells CASSRLGAKFGPQHF. Written as DNA, the CDR3 is TGCGCCAGCAGTCGCTTAGGGGCGAAATTCGGGCCCCAGCATTTT.

This chain joins TRBV6-2 or TRBV6-3 and TRBJ2-1; 14 bases are shared with TRBD2. The CDR3 is 20 amino acids. The trim removed 0 bases at V and 1 base at J, leaving 8 bases unmatched. Germline values: CDR1 MNHEY, CDR2 SVGEGT. The CDR3 DNA reads as TGTGCCAGCAGTTACTCGTTGGGACTAGCGGGGGTGGGGTCCTACAATGAGCAGTTCTTC. As protein: CASSYSLGLAGVGSYNEQFF.

V and J are TRBV19 and TRBJ2-7; D is possibly TRBD2 (5 bases). Trimming took off 5 bases at V and 2 bases at J, with 10 bases between the two ends. The CDR3 totals 13 residues. Germline CDR1 reads LNHDA; CDR2 reads SQIVND (reference sequence). CDR3 sequence reads: CASSPDGTYEQYF. CDR3 coding DNA: TGTGCCAGTAGTCCAGACGGGACCTACGAGCAGTACTTC.

The chain is built from TRBV5-1 and TRBJ2-3, with unresolved D. Germline V gene data show CDR1 as SGHRS and CDR2 as YFSETQ. V was shortened by 8 bases and J by 5 bases, with 6 bases between the two germline ends. The CDR3 runs to 10 residues. The CDR3 bases are TGCGCCAGTGGTGGAGATACGCAGTATTTT. This codes for CASGGDTQYF. Drawing the rest from reference TRBV5-1 and TRBJ2-3, the complete variable domain is KAGVTQTPRYLIKTRGQQVTLSCSPISGHRSVSWYQQTPGQGLQFLFEYFSETQRNKGNFPGRFSGRQFSNSRSEMNVSTLELGDSALYLCASGGDTQYFGPGTRLTVL.

This clone occurred a few times. The chain combines TRBV2 with TRBJ2-3, with TRBD2 matching 16 bases. Germline CDR1 reads SNHLY; CDR2 reads FYNNEI. V shed 6 bases and J 4 bases; nucleotides not matched to a gene: 10. This CDR3 spans 18 amino acids. The CDR3 reads CASRPLGTSGGAADTQYF. The CDR3 DNA follows: TGTGCCAGCAGGCCCCTCGGGACTAGCGGGGGGGCAGCAGATACGCAGTATTTT.

The V gene is TRBV30, the J gene TRBJ1-5; perhaps TRBD1 as D (5 bases). The CDR3 is made up of 17 amino acids. Germline V gives CDR1 GTSNPN, CDR2 SVGIG (reference sequence). Deletions cut 2 bases from V and 0 bases from J, with 17 bases between. CDR3 DNA: TGTGCCTGGAGTCGATCTACCGGGACGGATAGCAATCAGCCCCAGCATTTT. Its protein is CAWSRSTGTDSNQPQHF.

This chain links TRBV3-1 (or the pseudogene TRBV3-2) with TRBJ1-3, with a tentative D call TRBD1 (6 bases). This CDR3 region has 20 residues. V was clipped by 0 bases and J by 3 bases, with 24 bases between them. Germline V gene sequence: CDR1 LGHDT, CDR2 YNNKEL (reference sequence). CDR3 sequence: CASSQERRRRGGFRGNTIYF. As DNA, the CDR3 is TGTGCCAGCAGCCAAGAACGGAGGCGGAGGGGGGGCTTCCGTGGAAACACCATATATTTT.

The gene calls are TRBV12-3 or TRBV12-4 and TRBJ1-2; D remains unclear. This CDR3 contains 13 residues. With 6 bases removed from V and 8 bases from J, the gap between germline ends came to 16 bases. The CDR3 sequence is CASSPPDVGGYTF. The CDR3 region has the DNA TGTGCCAGCAGCCCCCCGGACGTCGGGGGCTACACCTTC.

The chain joins TRBV3-1 (or the pseudogene TRBV3-2) to TRBJ1-2; D gene unclear. From germline, CDR1 is LGHDT and CDR2 YNNKEL (reference sequence). CDR3 length: 14 amino acids. Trimming left V 4 bases short and J 8 bases short, with 17 bases between. The CDR3 DNA sequence: TGTGCCAGCAGCCTCTCCCTCGAGGCTCGAGGCTACACCTTC. The encoded protein is CASSLSLEARGYTF.

The genes are TRBV5-4 and TRBJ2-7; TRBD2 might be the D (6 bases). This CDR3 contains 14 residues. From germline, CDR1 is SGHNT and CDR2 YYREEE (reference sequence). The V end was cut by 5 bases, the J end by 0 bases, with 12 bases between. The CDR3: CASSYGTDSYEQYF. The CDR3 DNA sequence: TGTGCCAGCAGTTATGGGACTGACTCCTACGAGCAGTACTTC.

V and J are TRBV6-6 and TRBJ1-4, with a possible D match to TRBD1 (6 bases). This CDR3 comprises 14 residues. V was pared by 2 bases and J by 8 bases, with 12 bases between. Germline CDR1 and CDR2: MNHNY and SVGAGI (reference sequence). The CDR3 DNA is TGTGCCAGCAGTTACGGGACAAAAAAGGAAAAACTGTTTTTT. Translated: CASSYGTKKEKLFF.

The gene calls are TRBV7-9 and TRBJ2-7, with 10 bases lining up with TRBD1. The germline CDR1 and CDR2 sequences are SEHNR and FQNEAQ (reference sequence). Trimming at V came to 5 bases and at J to 5 bases, leaving 6 bases not matched to a gene. The CDR3 has 14 amino acids. The CDR3 loop reads CASSLRDRGNEQYF. In DNA form, the CDR3 reads TGTGCCAGCAGCCTCCGGGACAGGGGCAACGAGCAGTACTTC.

The J gene is TRBJ2-3, the V gene TRBV9; D possibly matches TRBD1 or TRBD2 (6 bases each). The CDR3 contains 14 residues. Trimming shortened V by 3 bases and J by 3 bases, and 11 bases separated the two germline ends. Germline loops: CDR1 SGDLS, CDR2 YYNGEE. This CDR3 is CASSEGGWTDTQYF. As DNA, the CDR3 is TGTGCCAGCAGCGAGGGGGGTTGGACAGATACGCAGTATTTT.